These 20 T cell receptor beta chains were all obtained from the same sample, sequenced in a study of identical twins. TCRdb re-analysed the 5' RACE reads in MiXCR, keeping a single row per CDR3 protein. There are around 280,000 distinct CDR3 sequences in the sample; more than 6.5% occur only once, and over 2% lies in the top ten. This sample also appeared in a second study, on yellow fever vaccine responses in identical twins.

Specimen: memory (CD45RO+) T cells sorted from blood. The receptors derive from a woman between 18 and 29 years old in good health.

This clonotype was detected only a few times. J is TRBJ2-6 and V is TRBV6-1; the D is unclear. There are 14 residues in the CDR3. V was shortened by 7 bases and J by 0 bases, with 7 bases between the two germline ends. Germline V lookup: CDR1 MNHNS, CDR2 SASEGT. CDR3 nucleotides: TGTGCCAGCAAACAGAGCTCTGGGGCCAACGTCCTGACTTTC. It specifies CASKQSSGANVLTF.

V gene TRBV11-2 combines with J gene TRBJ2-1, with 12 bases matching TRBD2. CDR3 length: 12 residues. Per the germline V gene, CDR1 is SGHAT and CDR2 is FQNNGV. V gave up 10 bases and J gave up 15 bases; unmatched junction bases: 10. In DNA form, the CDR3 reads TGTGCCACCGGGGACACACTAGCGGGAGGGTTCTTC. Translation gives CATGDTLAGGFF.

V gene TRBV20-1 combines with J gene TRBJ2-6; TRBD2 might be the D (6 bases). Per germline, CDR1 DFQATT and CDR2 SNEGSKA (reference sequence). Trimming stripped 2 bases from V and 0 bases from J, with 14 bases between. The CDR3 covers 17 residues. CDR3 amino acids: CSARIGGWDSGANVLTF. In DNA, the CDR3 is TGCAGTGCTAGAATCGGAGGGTGGGACTCTGGGGCCAACGTCCTGACTTTC.

This clonotype has more than one count but fewer than ten. The chain recombines TRBV24-1 with TRBJ2-3, with D tentatively TRBD1 (6 bases). This CDR3 has 12 amino acids. Trimming took 9 bases from V and 5 from J, leaving 11 bases between them. Germline V gene lookup returns CDR1 KGHDR and CDR2 SFDVKD. DNA of the CDR3: TGTGCCACCGCAGGGGTGGAAGATACGCAGTATTTT. Amino acids: CATAGVEDTQYF.

The chain carries TRBV5-1 and TRBJ2-1; 10 nucleotides line up with TRBD2. The germline gives CDR1 SGHRS, CDR2 YFSETQ. This CDR3 spans 15 amino acids. The ends lost 2 bases at V and 9 bases at J; junction bases unmatched: 8. CDR3: CASSLSSGGALEQFF. In nucleotides, the CDR3 is TGCGCCAGCAGCTTATCCAGCGGGGGGGCCCTTGAGCAGTTCTTC.

In this sample, this clonotype turned up many times. The V call is TRBV12-3 or TRBV12-4, the J call TRBJ2-7, with 8 bases matching TRBD2. The CDR3 sequence is 14 residues long. J was trimmed by 3 bases and V by 4 bases; bases with no gene match: 5. The DNA for the CDR3 is TGTGCCAGCAGTTCGGGGGGGGGCCTCTACGAGCAGTACTTC. Translation: CASSSGGGLYEQYF.

This clonotype was observed a few times. The CDR3 DNA is TGTGCCATCCAGGACGGCCTTGCCTACGAGCAGTACTTC. The encoded protein is CAIQDGLAYEQYF. The chain combines TRBV10-3 with TRBJ2-7; D ambiguous. The germline V gene has CDR1 ENHRY and CDR2 SYGVKD. The CDR3 is 13 residues long. V gave up 8 bases and J gave up 2 bases, with 13 bases separating them.

The V gene is TRBV5-1, the J gene TRBJ2-7; a possible D gene is TRBD1 (5 bases). V was cut by 1 base and J by 2 bases, with 10 bases left in between. Germline V CDR1 and CDR2: SGHRS, YFSETQ. The CDR3 has 14 amino acids. The CDR3 bases are TGCGCCAGCAGCTTGTACCCAGGGACCTACGAGCAGTACTTC. Amino acids: CASSLYPGTYEQYF.

This clonotype was recorded many times. The chain recombines TRBV25-1 with TRBJ2-7, with D possibly being TRBD2 (6 bases). Trimming removed 5 bases at V and 0 bases at J, with 14 bases between. CDR3 length: 15 residues. Germline V CDR1 and CDR2: MGHDK, SYGVNS. The CDR3 loop is CASSTHGTPSYEQYF. Written as DNA, the CDR3 is TGTGCCAGCAGTACTCACGGGACTCCCTCCTACGAGCAGTACTTC.

This clonotype has at least ten counts. In DNA, the CDR3 is TGTGCCAGCAGTGTTCGACCGAACACTGAAGCTTTCTTT. Residues: CASSVRPNTEAFF. J is TRBJ1-1 and V is TRBV2; D unclear. Germline V gene sequence: CDR1 SNHLY, CDR2 FYNNEI. This CDR3 comprises 13 residues. V was cut by 4 bases and J by 1 base, with 7 bases left in between.

The chain recombines TRBV20-1 with TRBJ2-1; 15 positions agree with TRBD2. The CDR3 is 18 amino acids. Germline CDR1 DFQATT, CDR2 SNEGSKA (reference sequence). With 3 bases clipped from V and 0 bases from J, the junction kept 6 bases outside the gene matches. CDR3 sequence (DNA): TGCAGTGCTAGCGGACTAGCGGGAGGGCCGAGCTCCTACAATGAGCAGTTCTTC. Residues: CSASGLAGGPSSYNEQFF.

This clonotype was observed many times. This chain links TRBV4-1 with TRBJ2-2, with 10 positions matching TRBD2. Per germline, CDR1 MGHRA and CDR2 YSYEKL. V trimming: 1 base; J trimming: 8 bases; junction bases outside the gene matches: 10. CDR3 length: 17 amino acids. CDR3 amino acids: CASSQGKREGPRGELFF. The CDR3 nucleotides read TGCGCCAGCAGCCAAGGGAAGCGGGAGGGCCCTAGGGGGGAGCTGTTTTTT.

This clonotype was picked up many times. The chain recombines TRBV15 with TRBJ1-1, with 9 bases fitting TRBD1. This CDR3 region has 16 residues. The germline CDR1 and CDR2 sequences are LNHNV and YYDKDF (reference sequence). With V trimmed by 7 bases and J by 1 base, 10 bases remained unmatched. The CDR3 bases are TGTGCCACCAACGAAGGGGACAGGGAAAGGAACACTGAAGCTTTCTTT. Its protein product is CATNEGDRERNTEAFF.

V is TRBV6-1 and J is TRBJ2-5; 11 nucleotides line up with TRBD1. J lost 6 bases, V lost 6 bases, and 15 bases had no gene match. The CDR3 loop spans 17 amino acids. CDR1 and CDR2 (germline): MNHNS, SASEGT. In DNA, the CDR3 is TGTGCCAGCAGCCGGAGACCGGGACAGGGGGATGAGAAGACCCAGTACTTC. This sequence encodes CASSRRPGQGDEKTQYF.

This clonotype was seen many times. The chain employs TRBV2 and TRBJ2-1; D not certain. This CDR3 comprises 15 residues. Trimming cost V 8 bases and J 5 bases, with 19 bases left between them. Per the germline V gene, CDR1 is SNHLY and CDR2 is FYNNEI. CDR3 sequence (DNA): TGTGCCAGCCTCTCTCTCAGGTTTATCAACAATGAGCAGTTCTTC. This sequence encodes CASLSLRFINNEQFF.

The chain joins TRBV11-2 to TRBJ2-2; maybe TRBD2 (5 bases). V shed 5 bases and J shed 0 bases, with 13 bases lying between them. The germline V gene encodes CDR1 SGHAT and CDR2 FQNNGV. The CDR3 extends over 16 amino acids. CDR3 sequence (DNA): TGTGCCAGCAGCACTTCGGGGAGCCCGAACACCGGGGAGCTGTTTTTT. Translating it yields CASSTSGSPNTGELFF.

This chain uses TRBV6-1 with TRBJ1-6; D uncertain. Trimming took off 7 bases at V and 10 bases at J, with 5 bases between the two ends. Germline assignment: CDR1 MNHNS and CDR2 SASEGT. The CDR3 is 10 amino acids. CDR3 in amino acids: CASMGSPLHF. The DNA for the CDR3 is TGTGCCAGCATGGGCTCACCCCTCCACTTT.

This clonotype was counted only a few times. The chain employs TRBV9 and TRBJ2-1; the match to TRBD2 covers 8 bases. Trimming removed 0 bases from V and 3 bases from J; junction bases left unmatched: 5. The CDR3 contains 16 residues. From germline, CDR1 is SGDLS and CDR2 YYNGEE. The CDR3 DNA reads TGTGCCAGCAGCGTAGCTCCGGGGGGGCTCTACAATGAGCAGTTCTTC. Translation gives CASSVAPGGLYNEQFF.

The CDR3 spells CAFCQRYRDRWAGANVLTF. The CDR3 coding sequence is TGTGCCTTCTGCCAACGTTATCGAGATCGCTGGGCTGGGGCCAACGTCCTGACTTTC. This rearrangement joins TRBV3-1 to TRBJ2-6; the D is unclear. The CDR3 consists of 19 residues. The V end was cut by 11 bases, the J end by 2 bases, with 28 bases between. CDR1 LGHDT and CDR2 YNNKEL come from the germline V gene (reference sequence).

V is TRBV3-1 and J is TRBJ2-4; D remains ambiguous. Germline V lookup: CDR1 LGHDT, CDR2 YNNKEL (reference sequence). The ends were cut back, 1 base at V and 0 bases at J, with 13 bases in the middle. This CDR3 is 17 amino acids long. CDR3 coding DNA: TGTGCCAGCAGCCAAGTTCGGGCCGACTTAGCCAAAAACATTCAGTACTTC. Its translation: CASSQVRADLAKNIQYF.